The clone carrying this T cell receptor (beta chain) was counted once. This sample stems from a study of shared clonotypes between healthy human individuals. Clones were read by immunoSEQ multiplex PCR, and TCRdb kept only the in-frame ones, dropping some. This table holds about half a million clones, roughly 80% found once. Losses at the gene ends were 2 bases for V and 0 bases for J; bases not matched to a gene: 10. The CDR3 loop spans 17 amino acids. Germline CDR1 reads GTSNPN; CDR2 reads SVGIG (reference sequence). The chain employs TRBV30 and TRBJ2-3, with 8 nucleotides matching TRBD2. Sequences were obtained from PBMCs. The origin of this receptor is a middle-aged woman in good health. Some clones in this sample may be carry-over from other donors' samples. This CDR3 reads CAWSWISGVVSTDTQYF. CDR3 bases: TGTGCCTGGAGTTGGATTAGCGGGGTAGTCAGCACAGATACGCAGTATTTT.